The sequence of this TCR beta chain was determined in a study of T cells in Graves' hyperthyroidism and ophthalmopathy. Study-level information: Pretreatment peripheral blood was obtained at initial diagnosis.

Amplified TCR beta CDR3 regions derived from RNA transcripts. The HTBI primer set served for first-round RT-PCR of the TCR CDR3. From the multiplex PCR reads, TCRdb called clonotypes with MiXCR, one entry per CDR3 protein. The profile covers approximately 300,000 distinct CDR3 sequences, with around 16% appearing a single time and roughly 33% taken by the ten largest. This clonotype was recorded many times. Its antigen is as yet unknown. A read error may produce the germline difference seen at one junction end. This CDR3 has 15 amino acids. Germline CDR1 LNHDA, CDR2 SQIVND (reference sequence). Study-wide results and limits: In the blood, most expanded thyroid clonotypes above 0.001 appeared as well. For ophthalmopathy, model prediction preceded onset by a median about 6.2 months.

Sequencing was done on a sample of blood. The sequence was collected from a man in his thirties or forties with Graves' hyperthyroidism. J is TRBJ2-3 and V is TRBV19; D gene ambiguous. Here the CDR3 DNA reads TGTGCCAGTAGGATAGGCGGATCGCACACAGATACGCAGTATTTT. Translated: CASRIGGSHTDTQYF.